Below, one TCR beta chain is given with its context. Its cognate antigen is unknown. Produced via immunoSEQ multiplex PCR; TCRdb's table is partial and in-frame only. The table records roughly 60,000 clones, 70% to 90% of them present only once. The data belong to a study of OX40 agonist ivuxolimab in advanced cancers. Study background: A diagnosis of hepatocellular carcinoma, melanoma, renal cell or head and neck cancer was present in dose-escalation patients.

Overall study findings and caveats: Partial responders receiving 0.1-3.0 mg/kg showed among the lowest clonal expansion. Some of the nonresponding patients also showed low levels of normalized T-cell clonal expansion. It was not determined which antigens were specifically recognized by the peripheral T cells that had undergone clonal expansion.

The CDR3 consists of 14 residues. Trimming removed 8 bases at V and 5 bases at J, with 15 bases between. In germline, CDR1 is LGHNA, CDR2 YNFKEQ. The material sequenced was CD4+ or CD8+ T cells sorted from blood, taken in a trial of the OX40 agonist ivuxolimab. The rearrangement uses TRBV4-2 and TRBJ1-4; D uncertain. The clonotype comes from an adult with an advanced solid tumor such as melanoma, head and neck, liver or kidney cancer. The chain's CDR3 is CASSREGKNEKLFF. DNA of the CDR3: TGTGCCAGCTCCCGGGAAGGGAAGAATGAAAAACTGTTTTTT.